The clone carrying this TCR beta chain occurred many times. Antigen specificity is unknown. The 5'RACE template-switching step produced TCR cDNA and added a universal primer site and UMIs. TCRdb passed the 5' RACE reads through MiXCR, listing each CDR3 protein once. Of approximately 180,000 distinct CDR3 sequences in the sample, approximately 6.2% were seen once. The sample belongs to a study of T cells after yellow fever vaccination. Overall study context: In the case of low-cell-number fractions, SMART-Seq v4 Ultra Low Input was used for preparation. Study results and caveats: Researchers noted that a small share of clonotypes showed up in both CD4 and CD8 compartments. At 96% for CD4 and about 87% for CD8, most primary-vaccination clones showed up again after the booster.

From germline, CDR1 is SGHRS and CDR2 YFSETQ. The CDR3 sequence is 16 residues long. The ends were cut back, 3 bases at V and 4 bases at J, with 18 bases in the middle. The sample in question was CD4+ T cells sorted from PBMCs, obtained on the day of the first yellow fever vaccination. The chain links TRBV5-1 to TRBJ2-3; weak D call: TRBD2 (6 bases). This sequence was found in a man aged 18 to 30 who received the YFV17D yellow fever vaccine. The CDR3 coding sequence is TGCGCCAGCAGCTGGAGACCGGGGGAAGGGGCAGATACGCAGTATTTT. Protein: CASSWRPGEGADTQYF.